The 23 T cell receptor beta chains in this list originate from one sample, sequenced in a study of T cell clonality in common variable immunodeficiency. Study-level findings and limits: Fewer deletions and N-nucleotide insertions were reportedly seen in common variable immunodeficiency TCR beta sequences.

Sequenced by immunoSEQ multiplex PCR; TCRdb stores in-frame clones only, minus some. The record shows some 25,000 clones for this sample, with no singletons present. Antigens for these TCRs are unknown. The specimen was peripheral blood mononuclear cells. All receptors derive from a human donor with common variable immunodeficiency.

The table lists this clone with many counts. The CDR3 extends 3 residues past the end of the read, so its final part is completed from the germline J gene. This chain uses TRBV7-3 with TRBJ2-3; 10 bases are shared with TRBD2. After removal of 5 bases from V and 4 bases from J, the junction contained 3 bases not matched to a gene. The germline gives CDR1 SGHTA, CDR2 FQGTGA. This CDR3 has 14 residues. The covered CDR3 bases are TGTGCCAGCAGCCGAGCGGGAGGGGCAGATACG. This codes for CASSRAGGADT. The full CDR3 protein reads CASSRAGGADTQYF.

In this sample, this clone turned up many times. Read coverage stops 3 residues before the CDR3 terminus; the germline J gene supplies the remainder. The V gene is TRBV5-1, the J gene TRBJ2-1; TRBD2 matches 7 bases. The CDR3 is 17 amino acids. Per germline, CDR1 SGHRS and CDR2 YFSETQ. V lost 4 bases, J lost 2 bases, and 12 bases stayed unmatched. The chain's CDR3 is CASSPVLSGAPYNEQFF. The DNA read from the CDR3 is TGCGCCAGCAGCCCTGTTTTGAGCGGGGCCCCCTACAATGAG.

There are many counts of this clone. The observed sequence ends 3 residues before the CDR3 terminus, with the missing tail filled in from the germline J gene. This rearrangement joins TRBV2 to TRBJ1-6, with TRBD1 matching 8 bases. Germline V gives CDR1 SNHLY, CDR2 FYNNEI. The trim removed 8 bases at V and 1 base at J, leaving 7 bases unmatched. CDR3 size: 16 residues. The sequenced part of the CDR3 DNA is TGTGCCAGCGACTCACAGGGGGTGTCCTATAATTCACCC. Amino acid sequence: CASDSQGVSYNSP. The entire CDR3 is CASDSQGVSYNSPLHF.

This clone was found many times. Read coverage stops 3 residues before the CDR3 terminus; the germline J gene supplies the remainder. V usage is TRBV18 and J usage is TRBJ1-2; 10 nucleotides match TRBD1. J was trimmed by 1 base and V by 3 bases; bases with no gene match: 20. The CDR3 extends over 21 amino acids. Germline-derived CDR1 and CDR2 are KGHSH and LQKENI. The part of the CDR3 DNA that was read is TGTGCCAGCTCACCGGAATTTTCCGAAACGTGGGGACAGGGGATTAACTATGGC. It yields the protein CASSPEFSETWGQGINYG. The CDR3 in full is CASSPEFSETWGQGINYGYTF.

This clone was seen at least ten times. Read data end 3 residues before the CDR3 end; the end is taken from the germline J gene. The chain recombines TRBV10-3 with TRBJ1-1; maybe TRBD1 (5 bases). Germline lookup yields CDR1 ENHRY and CDR2 SYGVKD. The CDR3 is 13 residues long. The CDR3 loop reads CAISESLGLGAFF. The covered CDR3 bases are TGTGCCATCAGTGAGTCGTTGGGGCTAGGG.

This clone occurred many times. The observed sequence ends 3 residues before the CDR3 terminus, with the missing tail filled in from the germline J gene. The gene calls are TRBV7-9 and TRBJ2-7; 8 bases are shared with TRBD2. Germline-derived CDR1 and CDR2 are SEHNR and FQNEAQ (reference sequence). This CDR3 is built from 14 residues. V lost 5 bases and J lost 0; bases outside the gene matches: 3. CDR3 DNA (partial): TGTGCCAGCAGCCCGGGAGGGGCCTCCTACGAG. It codes for CASSPGGASYE. The whole CDR3 is CASSPGGASYEQYF.

Points on this clone: The read comes to an end 3 residues before the CDR3 does, leaving the germline J gene to fill in the end. The chain employs TRBV5-1 and TRBJ2-1, with TRBD2 identical over 10 bases. There are 14 residues in the CDR3. V trimming: 7 bases; J trimming: 5 bases; junction bases outside the gene matches: 6. The germline gives CDR1 SGHRS, CDR2 YFSETQ. The CDR3 bases that were read are TGCGCCAGCGGGAGCGGGGGGGCTAACAATGAG. Its protein is CASGSGGANNE. The entire CDR3 is CASGSGGANNEQFF.

This clone appeared a few times. Read sequence stops 3 residues before the CDR3 end, and the germline J gene provides the missing end. The chain carries TRBV18 and TRBJ2-7; TRBD1 is a possible D gene (5 bases). This CDR3 is 13 amino acids long. From germline, CDR1 is KGHSH and CDR2 LQKENI. The sequenced part of the CDR3 DNA is TGTTTCATCTCACCAAATGGGGCATACGAG. It specifies CFISPNGAYE. The whole CDR3 region reads CFISPNGAYEQYF. Full variable domain (missing parts from reference TRBV18 and TRBJ2-7): NAGVMQNPRHLVRRRGQEARLRCSPMKGHSHVYWYRQLPEEGLKFMVYLQKENIIDESGMPKERFSAEFPKEGPSILRIQQVVRGDSAAYFCFISPNGAYEQYFGPGTRLTVT.

Many counts were recorded for this clone. The read ends 3 residues before the CDR3 terminus; that terminus is restored from the germline J gene. The V gene is TRBV13, the J gene TRBJ2-5; a possible D gene is TRBD2 (5 bases). V lost 3 bases and J 5 bases, leaving 19 bases between the germline ends. The CDR3 consists of 16 residues. Germline V gene data show CDR1 as PRHDT and CDR2 as FYEKMQ (reference sequence). CDR3 protein: CASSFRGLKAGETQYF. The DNA read from the CDR3 is TGTGCCAGCAGCTTCCGGGGTTTAAAAGCTGGGGAGACC.

This clone was counted ten times or more. The CDR3 end falls 3 residues outside the read, so it is completed with the germline J gene. The chain couples TRBV5-1 to TRBJ2-5; weak D call: TRBD1 (5 bases). In germline, CDR1 is SGHRS, CDR2 YFSETQ. V lost 2 bases, J lost 3 bases, and 14 bases lay in between. The CDR3 runs 15 residues. The CDR3 region is CASSLNPRQKETQYF. The DNA read from the CDR3 is TGCGCCAGCAGCTTAAACCCTCGACAGAAAGAGACC.

About this clone: The read halts 3 residues ahead of the CDR3 end, with the missing end drawn from the germline J gene. The chain links TRBV7-2 to TRBJ1-4; D remains unclear. Between the trimmed V and J ends, which lost 5 bases and 2 bases, there was a span of 12 bases. CDR3 length: 15 amino acids. Germline-derived CDR1 and CDR2 are SGHTA and FQGNSA. Incomplete CDR3 DNA: TGTGCCAGCAGCCCCTCCCAGATGACTAATGAAAAA. The encoded protein is CASSPSQMTNEK. The entire CDR3 is CASSPSQMTNEKLFF.

A remark on this clone: The read falls 3 residues short of the CDR3 end, and the missing part is taken from the germline J gene. V usage is TRBV5-1 and J usage is TRBJ2-5, with D maybe TRBD1 (5 bases). Germline CDR1 reads SGHRS; CDR2 reads YFSETQ. V was shortened by 4 bases and J by 5 bases, with 15 bases between the two germline ends. The CDR3 contains 14 residues. The CDR3 sequence is CASSLPPGRETQYF. The CDR3 DNA, read in part, is TGCGCCAGCAGCCTACCCCCAGGGCGGGAGACC.

This clone showed up many times. Read sequence stops 3 residues before the CDR3 end, and the germline J gene provides the missing end. The genes are TRBV9 and TRBJ2-7; TRBD2 matches at 8 bases. V lost 4 bases, J lost 3 bases, and 3 bases stayed unmatched. Per germline, CDR1 SGDLS and CDR2 YYNGEE. The CDR3 has 13 residues. The CDR3 bases that were read are TGTGCCAGCAGCCGCGGGGGGCACTACGAG. Protein sequence: CASSRGGHYE. In full, the CDR3 reads CASSRGGHYEQYF.

This clone was recorded many times. The CDR3 protein is CASSTGRSYEQYF. The sequenced part of the CDR3 DNA is TGTGCCAGCTCAACAGGGAGATCCTACGAG. V usage is TRBV18 and J usage is TRBJ2-7, with D perhaps TRBD1 (6 bases). The read falls 3 residues short of the CDR3 end, and the missing part is taken from the germline J gene. CDR1 KGHSH and CDR2 LQKENI come from the germline V gene. Trimming took 5 bases from V and 1 from J, leaving 9 bases between them. The CDR3 totals 13 residues.

In its sample, this clone was seen many times. Read data end 3 residues before the CDR3 end; the end is taken from the germline J gene. This sequence joins TRBV19 and TRBJ1-4; perhaps TRBD1 as D (5 bases). The V gene lost 6 bases and the J gene lost 5 bases, with 19 bases spanning the gap. Germline-derived CDR1 and CDR2 are LNHDA and SQIVND (reference sequence). CDR3 length: 16 amino acids. The part of the CDR3 DNA that was read is TGTGCCAGTAGCCTAGGACAAGATACATCGAATGAAAAA. This gives the protein CASSLGQDTSNEK. The full CDR3 reads CASSLGQDTSNEKLFF.

This clone was seen ten or more times. The read stops 3 residues short of the end of the CDR3; the missing end is completed from the germline J gene. The chain couples TRBV7-2 to TRBJ1-2; weak D call: TRBD1 (6 bases). This CDR3 is built from 14 residues. CDR1 SGHTA and CDR2 FQGNSA come from the germline V gene. The V and J ends lost 5 bases and 3 bases respectively, with 13 bases between them. Incomplete CDR3 DNA: TGTGCCAGCAGCAGAACGGGGGGCTACTATGGC. This codes for CASSRTGGYYG. The whole CDR3 protein is CASSRTGGYYGYTF.

The sample holds a few counts of this clone. The sequenced fragment ends 3 residues before the CDR3 boundary, so the rest is inferred from the germline J gene. This sequence joins TRBV5-6 and TRBJ2-7; 7 bases fit TRBD2. The CDR3 consists of 13 residues. Germline CDR1 and CDR2: SGHDT and YYEEEE. The V gene end was trimmed by 4 bases and the J gene end by 5 bases; junction bases not matched to a gene: 6. CDR3 sequence reads: CASSTRLAHEQYF. The sequenced CDR3 bases are TGTGCCAGCAGCACCCGACTAGCCCACGAG.

This clone was observed a handful of times. A much larger clone sits a single nucleotide away, making a read error possible. Partial CDR3 DNA: TGTGCCAGTAGTAGCTATTCCGGGGAG. This encodes CASSSYSGE. The full CDR3 reads CASSSYSGELFF. The chain combines TRBV19 with TRBJ2-2; D is uncertain. Read data end 3 residues before the CDR3 end; the end is taken from the germline J gene. The CDR3 spans 12 residues. Trimming shortened V by 4 bases and J by 6 bases, and 6 bases separated the two germline ends. Germline-derived CDR1 and CDR2 are LNHDA and SQIVND (reference sequence).

To note about this clone: The CDR3 goes on 3 residues after the read ends, and that part is filled in from the germline J gene. The J gene is TRBJ2-1, the V gene TRBV20-1; 11 bases align to TRBD1. With 3 bases clipped from V and 8 bases from J, the junction kept 9 bases outside the gene matches. Germline CDR1 DFQATT, CDR2 SNEGSKA (reference sequence). The CDR3 consists of 15 residues. This CDR3 is CSASTRGTGGHEQFF. The part of the CDR3 DNA that was read is TGCAGTGCTAGTACTCGGGGGACAGGGGGTCATGAG.

This clone showed up many times. The DNA ends 3 residues before the CDR3 does, and the rest of the CDR3 is filled in from the germline J gene. This chain uses TRBV10-3 with TRBJ2-7; maybe TRBD2 (6 bases). The CDR3 runs 11 residues. Germline V CDR1 and CDR2: ENHRY, SYGVKD. Deletions cut 5 bases from V and 5 bases from J, with 7 bases between. The CDR3 reads CAISTSNEQYF. The sequenced CDR3 bases are TGTGCCATCAGTACTAGCAACGAG.

This clone appeared many times. Coverage ceases 3 residues before the CDR3 finishes, and the germline J gene fills in the end. The chain links TRBV19 to TRBJ2-2; weak D call: TRBD2 (5 bases). The CDR3 runs to 15 residues. Trimming took 6 bases from V and 8 from J, leaving 19 bases between them. CDR1 LNHDA and CDR2 SQIVND come from the germline V gene (reference sequence). The CDR3 reads CASSVSVTLAGELFF. The CDR3 DNA, read in part, is TGTGCCAGTAGCGTATCAGTAACGTTAGCGGGGGAG.

At least ten counts were recorded for this clone. The read is 3 residues too short to cover the CDR3 end, so that end is filled in from the germline J gene. This chain links TRBV6-2 or TRBV6-3 with TRBJ2-7; D is ambiguous. Germline CDR1 and CDR2: MNHEY and SVGEGT. With 3 bases removed from V and 4 bases from J, the gap between germline ends came to 10 bases. The CDR3 has 13 residues. This chain's CDR3 is CASSYQQDYEQYF. The sequenced part of the CDR3 DNA is TGTGCCAGCAGTTATCAGCAGGATTACGAG.

Many counts were recorded for this clone. The read finishes 3 residues shy of the CDR3 end, and the germline J gene is used to complete it. The V call is TRBV5-1, the J call TRBJ2-3, with a tentative D call TRBD1 (6 bases). V lost 4 bases and J 1 base, leaving 10 bases between the germline ends. The CDR3 contains 14 residues. The germline V gene encodes CDR1 SGHRS and CDR2 YFSETQ. The covered CDR3 bases are TGCGCCAGCAGCGTACGACAGGGCACAGATACG. Translated: CASSVRQGTDT. In full, the CDR3 is CASSVRQGTDTQYF. Based on the CDR3 plus reference TRBV5-1 and TRBJ2-3, the full variable domain is KAGVTQTPRYLIKTRGQQVTLSCSPISGHRSVSWYQQTPGQGLQFLFEYFSETQRNKGNFPGRFSGRQFSNSRSEMNVSTLELGDSALYLCASSVRQGTDTQYFGPGTRLTVL.